The 27 T cell receptor beta chains listed next were all sequenced from one sample in a study of cytomegalovirus exposure and HLA in healthy donors (TCRdb year 2017). Preparation of the library involved the immunoSEQ multiplex PCR assay. For the multiplex PCR, a mixture combining 60 forward primers for TCR Vbeta segments and 13 reverse primers for TCR Jbeta segments was used. Drawn from immuneACCESS, this table holds only the in-frame rearrangements with V and J called that TCRdb kept. Clones are partly lost; checked studies trace under half to an unresolved V gene and leave the rest unexplained. The sample contains under 150,000 clones, 79% of them found a single time. 2.5% to 3.5% of the sample is held by the ten biggest clonotypes. What was sequenced was PBMCs. The receptor set was obtained from a female donor in good health and CMV-seronegative.

This chain links TRBV29-1 with TRBJ2-5; a possible D gene is TRBD2 (5 bases). This CDR3 has 15 amino acids. V was pared by 5 bases and J by 2 bases, with 18 bases between. Germline V CDR1 and CDR2: SQVTM, ANQGSEA. CDR3 sequence reads: CSVFYRGGPQETQYF. The CDR3 DNA reads TGCAGCGTTTTTTACCGCGGAGGCCCACAAGAGACCCAGTACTTC.

The genes are TRBV7-8 and TRBJ2-7, with TRBD2 as a possible D gene (5 bases). The CDR3 is 13 amino acids. Germline-derived CDR1 and CDR2 are SGHVS and FQNEAQ. V lost 4 bases and J 2 bases, leaving 9 bases between the germline ends. CDR3 protein: CASSSDLTYEQYF. The CDR3 nucleotides read TGTGCCAGCAGCTCGGACTTAACCTACGAGCAGTACTTC.

The chain couples TRBV19 to TRBJ1-3; no definite D call. This CDR3 contains 12 residues. V was shortened by 7 bases and J by 7 bases, with 11 bases between the two germline ends. The V gene's germline CDR1 is LNHDA and CDR2 SQIVND (reference sequence). The DNA of the CDR3 is TGTGCCAGTACCTCGGGAGGGAACACCATATATTTT. Translated: CASTSGGNTIYF.

J is TRBJ2-1 and V is TRBV30; D perhaps matches TRBD2 (6 bases). V gave up 0 bases and J gave up 4 bases, with 22 bases separating them. CDR1 and CDR2 (germline): GTSNPN, SVGIG (reference sequence). The CDR3 is 18 residues long. CDR3 coding DNA: TGTGCCTGGAGTGTACGAAAGCGGGCGACGGGAAGATACAATGAGCAGTTCTTC. Its protein product is CAWSVRKRATGRYNEQFF.

CDR3 coding DNA: TGTGCCAGCAGCTCTCCGGGACAGGGTGTCCACGAGCAGTACTTC. Residues: CASSSPGQGVHEQYF. The V call is TRBV11-3, the J call TRBJ2-7; 9 positions match TRBD1. CDR3 length equals 15 residues. The V and J ends lost 4 bases and 5 bases, in that order; junction bases with no gene match: 9. In germline, CDR1 is SGHNT, CDR2 YENEEA.

The genes are TRBV5-4 and TRBJ2-3, with TRBD1 matching 7 bases. Germline CDR1 SGHNT, CDR2 YYREEE (reference sequence). J gave up 4 bases and V 4 bases, and 9 bases lay outside the gene matches. The CDR3 extends over 15 amino acids. The CDR3 bases are TGTGCCAGCAGCCTTTTCCGGACAGGCTCAGATACGCAGTATTTT. It encodes CASSLFRTGSDTQYF. The whole variable domain, filled in from reference TRBV5-4 and TRBJ2-3, reads ETGVTQSPTHLIKTRGQQVTLRCSSQSGHNTVSWYQQALGQGPQFIFQYYREEENGRGNFPPRFSGLQFPNYSSELNVNALELDDSALYLCASSLFRTGSDTQYFGPGTRLTVL.

This clone was counted once. The chain joins TRBV27 to TRBJ2-4, with a tentative D call TRBD2 (6 bases). CDR3 size: 13 residues. Per germline, CDR1 MNHEY and CDR2 SMNVEV (reference sequence). The V end was cut by 8 bases, the J end by 6 bases, with 14 bases between. The CDR3 reads CASGYKEGNIQYF. The CDR3 DNA sequence: TGTGCCAGCGGGTACAAGGAGGGAAACATTCAGTACTTC.

The chain employs TRBV27 and TRBJ1-6, with TRBD1 matching over 10 bases. The CDR3 contains 16 residues. V lost 5 bases to trimming and J lost 9 bases; unmatched junction nucleotides: 10. Germline V gene sequence: CDR1 MNHEY, CDR2 SMNVEV (reference sequence). CDR3: CASSQLGQGISSPLHF. The CDR3 DNA sequence: TGTGCCAGCAGTCAATTGGGACAGGGGATAAGTTCACCCCTCCACTTT.

The chain recombines TRBV29-1 with TRBJ2-5, with D maybe TRBD1 (5 bases). Trimming took off 7 bases at V and 6 bases at J, with 39 bases between the two ends. CDR1 is SQVTM, CDR2 ANQGSEA, per germline. This CDR3 is built from 20 residues. DNA of the CDR3: TGCAGCGCCCAAGGCTATATCTGGGAAGGGGCCCGATTTCGAACACAGACCCAGTACTTC. Translation: CSAQGYIWEGARFRTQTQYF. Variable domain in full (rest from reference TRBV29-1 and TRBJ2-5): SAVISQKPSRDICQRGTSLTIQCQVDSQVTMMFWYRQQPGQSLTLIATANQGSEATYESGFVIDKFPISRPNLTFSTLTVSNMSPEDSSIYLCSAQGYIWEGARFRTQTQYFGPGTRLLVL.

To note about this clone: At one of its ends the junction is not consistent with the germline gene, which may arise from a read error. The rearrangement links TRBV7-9 to TRBJ2-7; D remains ambiguous. This CDR3 has 14 residues. Germline CDR1 and CDR2: SEHNR and FQNEAQ (reference sequence). The CDR3 loop reads CSSSLDAGPLQQYF. The CDR3, as DNA: TGTTCCAGCAGCTTAGATGCAGGTCCCCTGCAGCAGTACTTC.

The J gene is TRBJ2-2, the V gene TRBV10-3; 7 bases map to TRBD1. The V segment lost 6 bases and the J segment 6 bases; nucleotides outside the gene matches: 10. Germline V CDR1 and CDR2: ENHRY, SYGVKD. This CDR3 comprises 15 residues. The CDR3 sequence: CAIRNGQVGAGELFF. The CDR3 region has the DNA TGTGCCATCAGAAACGGACAGGTCGGCGCCGGGGAGCTGTTTTTT.

The rearrangement links TRBV9 to TRBJ2-1; 7 bases map to TRBD1. Germline values: CDR1 SGDLS, CDR2 YYNGEE. This CDR3 contains 13 residues. J lost 8 bases, V lost 3 bases, and 5 bases had no gene match. CDR3 nucleotides: TGTGCCAGCAGCGAGAGACAGGGCCATGAGCAGTTCTTC. Translated: CASSERQGHEQFF.

The rearrangement joins TRBV27 to TRBJ2-7; D gene unclear. V lost 3 bases and J lost 4, with 13 bases in between. The CDR3 spans 14 residues. Germline values: CDR1 MNHEY, CDR2 SMNVEV (reference sequence). CDR3 region: CASSLKRSWYEQYF. CDR3 nucleotide sequence: TGTGCCAGCAGTTTGAAGAGATCCTGGTACGAGCAGTACTTC.

This chain connects TRBV2 to TRBJ1-1; tentatively, D is TRBD1 (6 bases). CDR1 and CDR2 (germline): SNHLY, FYNNEI. Trimming left V 8 bases short and J 6 bases short, with 16 bases between. The CDR3 has 13 amino acids. The CDR3 DNA sequence: TGTGCCAGCTCTAAAAGGGGGTCGGCTGAAGCTTTCTTT. Translated: CASSKRGSAEAFF.

This clone was seen a handful of times. The chain joins TRBV5-6 to TRBJ2-7, with a tentative D call TRBD1 (6 bases). This CDR3 region has 13 residues. The germline CDR1 and CDR2 sequences are SGHDT and YYEEEE. The V and J ends lost 4 bases and 6 bases respectively, with 14 bases between them. Here the CDR3 reads CASSPVWGREQYF. CDR3 nucleotides: TGTGCCAGCAGCCCCGTGTGGGGGCGCGAGCAGTACTTC. Based on the CDR3 plus reference TRBV5-6 and TRBJ2-7, the full variable domain is DAGVTQSPTHLIKTRGQQVTLRCSPKSGHDTVSWYQQALGQGPQFIFQYYEEEERQRGNFPDRFSGHQFPNYSSELNVNALLLGDSALYLCASSPVWGREQYFGPGTRLTVT.

V gene TRBV6-5 combines with J gene TRBJ1-2; TRBD1 matches at 11 bases. After removal of 5 bases from V and 10 bases from J, the junction contained 9 bases not matched to a gene. The CDR3 is made up of 14 amino acids. Germline V CDR1 and CDR2: MNHEY, SVGAGI. CDR3 region: CASSDWTGGGDYTF. CDR3 DNA sequence: TGTGCCAGCAGTGACTGGACAGGGGGCGGGGACTACACCTTC.

The CDR3 DNA reads TGTGCCAGTAGTATATCCCGGAGCAATCAGCCCCAGCATTTT. It encodes CASSISRSNQPQHF. V and J are TRBV19 and TRBJ1-5; D call uncertain. CDR1 and CDR2 (germline): LNHDA, SQIVND (reference sequence). The CDR3 totals 14 residues. Trimming took off 2 bases at V and 1 base at J, with 6 bases between the two ends. Full variable domain (remainder filled in from reference TRBV19 and TRBJ1-5): DGGITQSPKYLFRKEGQNVTLSCEQNLNHDAMYWYRQDPGQGLRLIYYSQIVNDFQKGDIAEGYSVSREKKESFPLTVTSAQKNPTAFYLCASSISRSNQPQHFGDGTRLSIL.

The rearrangement uses TRBV6-1 and TRBJ2-7; 7 bases fit TRBD1. This CDR3 has 14 amino acids. Germline V gene sequence: CDR1 MNHNS, CDR2 SASEGT. Trimming at V came to 8 bases and at J to 3 bases, leaving 10 bases not matched to a gene. CDR3 sequence reads: CASQPGAGGYEQYF. For the CDR3, the DNA is TGTGCCAGCCAACCTGGGGCAGGGGGCTACGAGCAGTACTTC.

This clone was counted between two and nine times. The chain employs TRBV5-6 and TRBJ1-5; TRBD1 matches at 10 bases. CDR3 length equals 18 residues. V shed 1 base and J 1 base; nucleotides not matched to a gene: 8. The V gene's germline CDR1 is SGHDT and CDR2 YYEEEE. The CDR3 coding sequence is TGTGCCAGCAGCTTGATGGGACAGGGGTTATTGAGCAATCAGCCCCAGCATTTT. Amino acids: CASSLMGQGLLSNQPQHF.

The chain links TRBV19 to TRBJ2-6, with TRBD1 identical over 7 bases. This CDR3 comprises 17 residues. Unmatched junction bases numbered 14, after V lost 7 bases and J lost 5 bases. Germline V CDR1 and CDR2: LNHDA, SQIVND (reference sequence). CDR3 sequence: CASMSRGRGSRANVLTF. CDR3 nucleotide sequence: TGTGCCAGTATGAGCCGGGGCAGGGGGTCTAGGGCCAACGTCCTGACTTTC.

The chain carries TRBV7-9 and TRBJ2-1; 9 bases map to TRBD2. The CDR3 runs 15 residues. After removal of 3 bases from V and 8 bases from J, the junction contained 8 bases not matched to a gene. Germline-derived CDR1 and CDR2 are SEHNR and FQNEAQ (reference sequence). This CDR3 is CASSLGTSSRDEQFF. The CDR3 bases are TGTGCCAGCAGCTTGGGGACTAGCTCTAGGGATGAGCAGTTCTTC.

The rearrangement links TRBV7-3 to TRBJ1-5; no clear D gene. Germline V gene data show CDR1 as SGHTA and CDR2 as FQGTGA. V lost 0 bases, J lost 7 bases, and 10 bases lay in between. The CDR3 is made up of 14 amino acids. CDR3 DNA: TGTGCCAGCAGCTTAACAGCGGGGATCCAGCCCCAGCATTTT. Protein sequence: CASSLTAGIQPQHF.

To note about this clone: The junction departs from the called germline gene at one end, perhaps through a read error. CDR3 protein: CASSSGQGTFTDTQYF. As DNA, the CDR3 is TGTGCTAGCAGCTCGGGACAGGGGACTTTCACAGATACGCAGTATTTT. The chain carries TRBV7-7 and TRBJ2-3; 10 bases are a match to TRBD1. Germline loops: CDR1 SSHAT, CDR2 FNYEAQ (reference sequence). This CDR3 has 16 amino acids.

This chain joins TRBV2 and TRBJ2-1, with 10 positions matching TRBD1. Trimming at V came to 8 bases and at J to 5 bases, leaving 6 bases not matched to a gene. This CDR3 comprises 14 residues. Germline values: CDR1 SNHLY, CDR2 FYNNEI. CDR3 DNA sequence: TGTGCCAGCGGAGCTGGACAGGGGGACAATGAGCAGTTCTTC. Its protein product is CASGAGQGDNEQFF. Drawing the rest from reference TRBV2 and TRBJ2-1, the complete variable domain is EPEVTQTPSHQVTQMGQEVILRCVPISNHLYFYWYRQILGQKVEFLVSFYNNEISEKSEIFDDQFSVERPDGSNFTLKIRSTKLEDSAMYFCASGAGQGDNEQFFGPGTRLTVL.

V usage is TRBV27 and J usage is TRBJ1-1; D uncertain. V lost 10 bases, J lost 0 bases, and 15 bases lay in between. In germline, CDR1 is MNHEY, CDR2 SMNVEV (reference sequence). The CDR3 length is 14 residues. CDR3 loop: CAIAHSGVNTEAFF. The CDR3 nucleotides are TGTGCCATCGCCCACAGCGGTGTGAACACTGAAGCTTTCTTT.

This rearrangement joins TRBV5-6 to TRBJ2-7; 10 nucleotides match TRBD1. CDR1 is SGHDT and CDR2 is YYEEEE in the germline V gene. This CDR3 has 13 amino acids. V shed 1 base, J shed 6 bases, and the junction held 1 base outside the gene matches. This chain's CDR3 is CASSLWDRGEQYF. DNA of the CDR3: TGTGCCAGCAGCTTGTGGGACAGGGGCGAGCAGTACTTC. Drawing the rest from reference TRBV5-6 and TRBJ2-7, the complete variable domain is DAGVTQSPTHLIKTRGQQVTLRCSPKSGHDTVSWYQQALGQGPQFIFQYYEEEERQRGNFPDRFSGHQFPNYSSELNVNALLLGDSALYLCASSLWDRGEQYFGPGTRLTVT.

The rearrangement joins TRBV25-1 to TRBJ1-4; 8 bases fit TRBD1. The CDR3 runs 15 residues. Germline V CDR1 and CDR2: MGHDK, SYGVNS. After removal of 9 bases from V and 5 bases from J, the junction contained 11 bases not matched to a gene. The CDR3 DNA follows: TGTGCCAGTACACGAGACAGGGGTACCAATGAAAAACTGTTTTTT. It is translated as CASTRDRGTNEKLFF.